These 22 T cell receptor beta chains share one sample of origin, sequenced in a study of cytomegalovirus exposure and HLA in healthy donors. TCRdb keeps only in-frame clones here, not all; method: immunoSEQ multiplex PCR. The sample includes tens of thousands of clones, around 95% of them seen just once. The sample consisted of PBMCs. Receptor source: a man aged 18 to 29 in good health and CMV-seropositive.

The chain is built from TRBV9 and TRBJ2-5; 8 nucleotides line up with TRBD1. The CDR3 is 14 amino acids. In germline, CDR1 is SGDLS, CDR2 YYNGEE. The V segment lost 0 bases and the J segment 4 bases; nucleotides outside the gene matches: 2. This CDR3 reads CASSVGGQGETQYF. CDR3 sequence (DNA): TGTGCCAGCAGCGTAGGAGGACAGGGAGAGACCCAGTACTTC.

The rearrangement links TRBV6-5 to TRBJ1-5, with 8 bases lining up with TRBD1. The junction had 5 bases not matched to a gene; V was cut back by 0 bases and J by 7 bases. CDR1 MNHEY and CDR2 SVGAGI come from the germline V gene. The CDR3 contains 15 residues. For the CDR3, the DNA is TGTGCCAGCAGTTACTCGCCGGACAGGGCGCAGCCCCAGCATTTT. This translates into CASSYSPDRAQPQHF.

The chain carries TRBV25-1 and TRBJ2-1, with TRBD2 as a possible D gene (5 bases). This CDR3 comprises 15 residues. V was clipped by 3 bases and J by 7 bases, with 16 bases between them. The germline V gene encodes CDR1 MGHDK and CDR2 SYGVNS. CDR3 sequence: CASSDLWDSVNEQFF. The CDR3 DNA sequence: TGTGCCAGCAGTGATTTGTGGGATAGCGTAAATGAGCAGTTCTTC.

The chain uses TRBV7-2 and TRBJ1-3; TRBD1 agrees at 7 bases. CDR3 length equals 15 residues. Germline loops: CDR1 SGHTA, CDR2 FQGNSA. Trimming cost V 5 bases and J 7 bases; bases outside gene matches: 11. CDR3 sequence (DNA): TGTGCCAGCAGCCCCAAGACAGGGTTGGGGAACACCATATATTTT. Its translation: CASSPKTGLGNTIYF.

The chain has TRBV30 and TRBJ2-7; possibly TRBD1 for D (5 bases). V was clipped by 0 bases and J by 4 bases, with 7 bases between them. The CDR3 has 12 amino acids. The germline CDR1 and CDR2 sequences are GTSNPN and SVGIG (reference sequence). The CDR3 spells CAWSVSGYEQYF. DNA of the CDR3: TGTGCCTGGAGTGTATCAGGGTACGAGCAGTACTTC.

V is TRBV27 and J is TRBJ2-3; a possible D gene is TRBD1 (6 bases). This CDR3 spans 16 amino acids. Trimming pared 5 bases from V and 3 bases from J, leaving 18 bases between. CDR1 is MNHEY and CDR2 is SMNVEV in the germline V gene (reference sequence). In nucleotides, the CDR3 is TGTGCCAGCAGTGACAGGCCCCGGGTGTGGACAGATACGCAGTATTTT. The encoded protein is CASSDRPRVWTDTQYF.

The V and J genes are TRBV9 and TRBJ2-2; TRBD2 might be the D (5 bases). The CDR3 runs 16 residues. V was clipped by 0 bases and J by 2 bases, with 11 bases between them. Per the germline V gene, CDR1 is SGDLS and CDR2 is YYNGEE. CDR3 region: CASSVGSGINTGELFF. CDR3 nucleotide sequence: TGTGCCAGCAGCGTAGGAAGCGGTATTAACACCGGGGAGCTGTTTTTT.

V usage is TRBV9 and J usage is TRBJ2-3, with 7 positions matching TRBD1. The CDR3 is 15 residues long. The ends lost 2 bases at V and 2 bases at J; junction bases unmatched: 5. Germline V CDR1 and CDR2: SGDLS, YYNGEE. The CDR3 bases are TGTGCCAGCAGCGTTGCCGGGACAGCCACAGATACGCAGTATTTT. Residues: CASSVAGTATDTQYF.

The CDR3 nucleotides are TGCGCCAGCAGCGGCGCCTCCGGGACAGGGTCTGGGGCCAACGTCCTGACTTTC. It is translated as CASSGASGTGSGANVLTF. This chain joins TRBV4-1 and TRBJ2-6; TRBD1 aligns across 9 bases. The V and J ends lost 5 bases and 1 base, in that order; junction bases with no gene match: 9. In germline, CDR1 is MGHRA, CDR2 YSYEKL. This CDR3 has 18 amino acids.

The rearrangement links TRBV18 to TRBJ2-1; TRBD2 matches 11 bases. The V gene's germline CDR1 is KGHSH and CDR2 LQKENI. The junction had 0 bases not matched to a gene; V was cut back by 1 base and J by 4 bases. This CDR3 comprises 15 residues. This chain's CDR3 is CASSPLAGGYNEQFF. CDR3 nucleotides: TGTGCCAGCTCACCACTAGCGGGAGGGTACAATGAGCAGTTCTTC.

The chain links TRBV7-9 to TRBJ2-7; 9 nucleotides agree with TRBD1. V lost 3 bases to trimming and J lost 0 bases; unmatched junction nucleotides: 3. The germline gives CDR1 SEHNR, CDR2 FQNEAQ (reference sequence). CDR3 length: 15 residues. The CDR3 loop is CASSFLGQGSYEQYF. CDR3 coding DNA: TGTGCCAGCAGCTTTCTGGGACAGGGCTCCTACGAGCAGTACTTC.

The V and J genes are TRBV9 and TRBJ2-3, with TRBD2 matching 8 bases. Trimming took 0 bases from V and 6 from J; bases not matched to a gene: 3. Germline CDR1 reads SGDLS; CDR2 reads YYNGEE. The CDR3 totals 14 residues. The CDR3 nucleotides are TGTGCCAGCAGCGTAGCGGGGGGGCTCGATACGCAGTATTTT. Translating gives CASSVAGGLDTQYF.

The chain couples TRBV5-1 to TRBJ1-1, with TRBD1 matching over 7 bases. V lost 0 bases to trimming and J lost 3 bases; unmatched junction nucleotides: 5. Germline CDR1 SGHRS, CDR2 YFSETQ. This CDR3 contains 15 residues. The CDR3 protein is CASSLGDRVHTEAFF. The CDR3 nucleotides read TGCGCCAGCAGCTTGGGCGACAGGGTTCACACTGAAGCTTTCTTT. Variable domain in full (rest from reference TRBV5-1 and TRBJ1-1): KAGVTQTPRYLIKTRGQQVTLSCSPISGHRSVSWYQQTPGQGLQFLFEYFSETQRNKGNFPGRFSGRQFSNSRSEMNVSTLELGDSALYLCASSLGDRVHTEAFFGQGTRLTVV.

V and J are TRBV19 and TRBJ1-1; D uncertain. V lost 1 base and J 8 bases, leaving 8 bases between the germline ends. The CDR3 totals 12 residues. Germline CDR1 reads LNHDA; CDR2 reads SQIVND (reference sequence). CDR3 residues: CASSIVGREAFF. The CDR3 DNA follows: TGTGCCAGTAGTATAGTGGGCAGAGAAGCTTTCTTT.

This clone was counted once. V and J are TRBV29-1 and TRBJ1-1, with D maybe TRBD1 (5 bases). Trimming removed 0 bases at V and 4 bases at J, with 12 bases between. Germline CDR1 reads SQVTM; CDR2 reads ANQGSEA. This CDR3 has 14 residues. The CDR3 DNA is TGCAGCGTTGAAGAAAGGTTAGGGGCCACTGAAGCTTTCTTT. Its translation is CSVEERLGATEAFF.

The chain has TRBV5-1 and TRBJ2-3, with D possibly TRBD2 on 5 matching bases. CDR1 and CDR2 from the germline V gene are SGHRS and YFSETQ. The CDR3 totals 13 residues. The ends were cut back, 4 bases at V and 4 bases at J, with 10 bases in the middle. The CDR3 sequence is CASSLASPDTQYF. Written as DNA, the CDR3 is TGCGCCAGCAGCCTAGCCTCGCCAGATACGCAGTATTTT.

The CDR3 loop is CAWSVQMEGGYTF. The CDR3 DNA sequence: TGTGCCTGGAGTGTACAGATGGAGGGAGGCTACACCTTC. V and J are TRBV30 and TRBJ1-2; D gene ambiguous. The CDR3 loop spans 13 amino acids. Trimming removed 0 bases from V and 8 bases from J, with 13 bases in between. Germline V gene sequence: CDR1 GTSNPN, CDR2 SVGIG (reference sequence).

This chain uses TRBV4-2 with TRBJ2-5; TRBD2 might be the D (6 bases). CDR1 is LGHNA and CDR2 is YNFKEQ in the germline V gene. V gave up 0 bases and J gave up 4 bases, with 15 bases separating them. The CDR3 length is 16 residues. The CDR3 spells CASSQDRRQGGETQYF. As DNA, the CDR3 is TGTGCCAGCAGCCAAGATCGCCGTCAGGGAGGAGAGACCCAGTACTTC.

The chain links TRBV6-5 to TRBJ2-2; 7 bases are a match to TRBD1. Losses at the gene ends were 4 bases for V and 5 bases for J; bases not matched to a gene: 1. This CDR3 region has 13 residues. Germline CDR1 reads MNHEY; CDR2 reads SVGAGI. CDR3 sequence: CASSSRGTGELFF. As DNA, the CDR3 is TGTGCCAGCAGTTCCAGGGGGACCGGGGAGCTGTTTTTT.

This chain links TRBV11-3 with TRBJ2-5; D may be TRBD2 (6 bases). Germline V gives CDR1 SGHNT, CDR2 YENEEA. Trimming removed 5 bases from V and 4 bases from J, with 8 bases in between. The CDR3 loop spans 12 amino acids. CDR3 sequence: CASSTGRETQYF. CDR3 bases: TGTGCCAGCAGCACCGGGAGAGAGACCCAGTACTTC.

The chain couples TRBV18 to TRBJ1-4, with 7 positions matching TRBD1. In germline, CDR1 is KGHSH, CDR2 LQKENI. The CDR3 contains 13 residues. Trimming removed 6 bases from V and 8 bases from J; junction bases left unmatched: 6. The CDR3 DNA reads TGTGCCAGCTCCCTCCGGGACAGAGAAAAACTGTTTTTT. It codes for CASSLRDREKLFF. The full variable domain, completed using reference TRBV18 and TRBJ1-4, is NAGVMQNPRHLVRRRGQEARLRCSPMKGHSHVYWYRQLPEEGLKFMVYLQKENIIDESGMPKERFSAEFPKEGPSILRIQQVVRGDSAAYFCASSLRDREKLFFGSGTQLSVL.

This chain uses TRBV19 with TRBJ2-3; a weak D match, TRBD1 (5 bases). CDR1 is LNHDA and CDR2 is SQIVND in the germline V gene (reference sequence). CDR3 length equals 14 residues. Trimming shortened V by 9 bases and J by 0 bases, and 13 bases separated the two germline ends. CDR3 sequence (DNA): TGTGCCAGCGACGGCGGACACAGCACAGATACGCAGTATTTT. It specifies CASDGGHSTDTQYF. Filled out from reference TRBV19 and TRBJ2-3, the complete variable domain reads DGGITQSPKYLFRKEGQNVTLSCEQNLNHDAMYWYRQDPGQGLRLIYYSQIVNDFQKGDIAEGYSVSREKKESFPLTVTSAQKNPTAFYLCASDGGHSTDTQYFGPGTRLTVL.